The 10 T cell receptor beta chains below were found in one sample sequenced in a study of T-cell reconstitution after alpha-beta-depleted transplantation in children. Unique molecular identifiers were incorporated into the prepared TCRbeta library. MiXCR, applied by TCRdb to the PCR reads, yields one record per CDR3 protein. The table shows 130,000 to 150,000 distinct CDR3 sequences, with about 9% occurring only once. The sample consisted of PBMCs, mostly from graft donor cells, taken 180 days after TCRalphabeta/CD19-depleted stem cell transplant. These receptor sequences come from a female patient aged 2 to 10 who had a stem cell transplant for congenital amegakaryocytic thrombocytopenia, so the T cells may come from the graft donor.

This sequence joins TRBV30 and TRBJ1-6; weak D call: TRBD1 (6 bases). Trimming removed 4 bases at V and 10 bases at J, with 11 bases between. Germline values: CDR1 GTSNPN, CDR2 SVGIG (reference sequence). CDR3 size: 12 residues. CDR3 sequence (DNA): TGTGCCTGGAACAGGGAGAGGTCACCCCTCCACTTT. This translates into CAWNRERSPLHF.

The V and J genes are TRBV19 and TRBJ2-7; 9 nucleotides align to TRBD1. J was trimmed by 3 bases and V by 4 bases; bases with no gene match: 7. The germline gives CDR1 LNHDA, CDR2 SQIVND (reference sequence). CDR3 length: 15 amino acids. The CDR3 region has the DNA TGTGCCAGTAGTAACCGGGACAGGGAAGGCTACGAGCAGTACTTC. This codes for CASSNRDREGYEQYF.

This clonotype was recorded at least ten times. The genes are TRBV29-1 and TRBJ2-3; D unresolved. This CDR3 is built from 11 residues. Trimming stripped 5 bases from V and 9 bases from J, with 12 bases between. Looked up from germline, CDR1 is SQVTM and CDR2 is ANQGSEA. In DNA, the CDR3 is TGCAGCGTTCGGCTAGAACCCACGCAGTATTTT. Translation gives CSVRLEPTQYF.

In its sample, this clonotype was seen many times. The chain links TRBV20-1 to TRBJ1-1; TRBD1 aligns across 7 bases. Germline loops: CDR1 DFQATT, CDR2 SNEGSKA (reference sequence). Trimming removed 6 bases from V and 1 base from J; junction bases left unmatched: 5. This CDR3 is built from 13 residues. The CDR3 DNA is TGCAGTGCCCGGACAGGCCAGAACACTGAAGCTTTCTTT. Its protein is CSARTGQNTEAFF.

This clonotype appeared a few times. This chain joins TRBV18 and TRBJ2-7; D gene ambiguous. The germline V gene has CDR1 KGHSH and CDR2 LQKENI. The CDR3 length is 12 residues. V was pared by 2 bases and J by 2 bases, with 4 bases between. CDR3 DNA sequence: TGTGCCAGCTCACCAAATCCCTACGAGCAGTACTTC. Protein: CASSPNPYEQYF.

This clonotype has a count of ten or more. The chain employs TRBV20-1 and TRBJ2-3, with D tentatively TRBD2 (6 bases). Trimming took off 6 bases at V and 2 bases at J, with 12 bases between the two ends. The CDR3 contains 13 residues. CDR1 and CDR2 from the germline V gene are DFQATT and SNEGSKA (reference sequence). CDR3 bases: TGCAGTGCCACCCGGGACTTCACAGATACGCAGTATTTT. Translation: CSATRDFTDTQYF.

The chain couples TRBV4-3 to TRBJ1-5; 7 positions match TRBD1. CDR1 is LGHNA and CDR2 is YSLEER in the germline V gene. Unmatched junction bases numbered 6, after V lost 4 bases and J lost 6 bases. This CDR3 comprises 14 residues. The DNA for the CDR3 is TGCGCCAGCAGCCCCAACAGGGGAGGTCAGCCCCAGCATTTT. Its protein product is CASSPNRGGQPQHF.

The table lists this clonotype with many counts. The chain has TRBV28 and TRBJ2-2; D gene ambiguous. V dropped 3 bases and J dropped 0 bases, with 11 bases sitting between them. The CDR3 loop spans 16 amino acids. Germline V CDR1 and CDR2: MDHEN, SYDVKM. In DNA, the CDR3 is TGTGCCAGCAGTTTTGTCGTCCACGCGAACACCGGGGAGCTGTTTTTT. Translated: CASSFVVHANTGELFF.

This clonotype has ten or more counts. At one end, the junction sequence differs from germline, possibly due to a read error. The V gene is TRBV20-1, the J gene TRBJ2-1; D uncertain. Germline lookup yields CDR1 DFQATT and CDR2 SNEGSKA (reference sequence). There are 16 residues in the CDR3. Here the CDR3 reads CSAREWETDSYNEQFF. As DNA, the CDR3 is TGCAGTGCTCGAGAGTGGGAAACAGACTCCTACAATGAGCAGTTCTTC.

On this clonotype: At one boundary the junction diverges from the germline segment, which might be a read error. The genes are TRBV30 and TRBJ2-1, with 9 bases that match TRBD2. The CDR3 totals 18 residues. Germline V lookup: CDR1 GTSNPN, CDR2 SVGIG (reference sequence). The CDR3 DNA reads TGTGCCTTGAGTGTAGGGGCCTCTAGCGGGGTTCCCTACAATGAGCAGTTCTTC. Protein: CALSVGASSGVPYNEQFF.